One sample yielded the 10 T cell receptor beta chains listed below, sequenced in a study of cytomegalovirus exposure and HLA in healthy donors (dated by TCRdb to 2015 to 2018). The library was produced with the immunoSEQ multiplex PCR assay. For the multiplex PCR, a mixture combining 60 forward primers for TCR Vbeta segments and 13 reverse primers for TCR Jbeta segments was used. TCRdb holds this immuneACCESS table with in-frame rearrangements only. Some clones are missing; in checked studies, unresolved V genes explain under half, and the rest has no known cause. Here the sample has tens of thousands of clones; over 60% occur a single time. The ten largest account for less than 4.5% of the sample. Sequencing was performed on PBMCs. These receptors originate from a man between 25 and 39 years old in good health and CMV-seronegative.

This clone was seen a few times. V usage is TRBV5-8 and J usage is TRBJ1-6, with D tentatively TRBD1 (6 bases). This CDR3 contains 15 residues. CDR1 and CDR2 from the germline V gene are SGHTS and YDEGEE. The V end lost 2 bases, the J end lost 6 bases, and 12 bases lay between the germline ends. In DNA form, the CDR3 reads TGTGCCAGCAGCTTACAGGGAGAATTTAATTCACCCCTCCACTTT. Amino acid sequence: CASSLQGEFNSPLHF.

V usage is TRBV5-1 and J usage is TRBJ2-3; possible D gene TRBD2, 6 bases. V was trimmed by 1 base and J by 0 bases, leaving 15 bases between them. Germline CDR1 and CDR2: SGHRS and YFSETQ. The CDR3 has 17 residues. The CDR3 sequence is CASSLSSSEQSTDTQYF. CDR3 bases: TGCGCCAGCAGCTTGAGTTCTAGCGAACAAAGCACAGATACGCAGTATTTT.

This chain uses TRBV13 with TRBJ2-1, with 10 bases fitting TRBD2. J gave up 0 bases and V 0 bases, and 20 bases lay outside the gene matches. The CDR3 covers 23 residues. Germline V CDR1 and CDR2: PRHDT, FYEKMQ (reference sequence). In DNA form, the CDR3 reads TGTGCCAGCAGCTTAGGCCTCGGAAAAATAGCGGGAGGCTTACAAAGCTCCTACAATGAGCAGTTCTTC. It is translated as CASSLGLGKIAGGLQSSYNEQFF.

J is TRBJ1-2 and V is TRBV4-3, with a weak D call TRBD1 (6 bases). Trimming left V 0 bases short and J 5 bases short, with 25 bases between. The CDR3 runs to 19 residues. Germline V gene lookup returns CDR1 LGHNA and CDR2 YSLEER. The CDR3 spells CASSQDWVSMAGDRYGYTF. Written as DNA, the CDR3 is TGCGCCAGCAGCCAAGATTGGGTATCTATGGCAGGGGATCGTTATGGCTACACCTTC.

This clone was detected only once. The gene calls are TRBV30 and TRBJ2-2; 7 positions match TRBD1. The germline V gene has CDR1 GTSNPN and CDR2 SVGIG (reference sequence). The V segment lost 4 bases and the J segment 6 bases; nucleotides outside the gene matches: 8. The CDR3 totals 14 residues. The CDR3: CAWTRQGRAGELFF. In DNA, the CDR3 is TGTGCCTGGACAAGACAGGGAAGAGCCGGGGAGCTGTTTTTT.

The chain employs TRBV4-2 and TRBJ2-3; TRBD2 agrees at 12 bases. CDR3 length: 17 amino acids. Germline loops: CDR1 LGHNA, CDR2 YNFKEQ. J lost 6 bases, V lost 0 bases, and 7 bases had no gene match. CDR3: CASSQETSGSQGDTQYF. The CDR3 DNA reads as TGTGCCAGCAGCCAAGAGACTAGCGGGAGCCAAGGGGATACGCAGTATTTT.

The chain couples TRBV25-1 to TRBJ2-2; no definite D call. Germline CDR1 and CDR2: MGHDK and SYGVNS. Trimming left V 5 bases short and J 6 bases short, with 7 bases between. The CDR3 sequence is 12 residues long. CDR3 protein: CASSLGPGELFF. CDR3 in DNA: TGTGCCAGCAGTCTAGGTCCCGGGGAGCTGTTTTTT. Drawing the rest from reference TRBV25-1 and TRBJ2-2, the complete variable domain is EADIYQTPRYLVIGTGKKITLECSQTMGHDKMYWYQQDPGMELHLIHYSYGVNSTEKGDLSSESTVSRIRTEHFPLTLESARPSHTSQYLCASSLGPGELFFGEGSRLTVL.

This clone has only one observation. The chain is built from TRBV7-9 and TRBJ1-5; D is perhaps TRBD1 (6 bases). The V end was cut by 6 bases, the J end by 7 bases, with 16 bases between. CDR3 length equals 14 residues. Germline V gene data show CDR1 as SEHNR and CDR2 as FQNEAQ (reference sequence). The CDR3 DNA sequence: TGTGCCAGCAGTCCGGGGACAAGCGTACAGCCCCAGCATTTT. Protein sequence: CASSPGTSVQPQHF. Full variable domain (outside the CDR3, taken from reference TRBV7-9 and TRBJ1-5): DTGVSQNPRHKITKRGQNVTFRCDPISEHNRLYWYRQTLGQGPEFLTYFQNEAQLEKSRLLSDRFSAERPKGSFSTLEIQRTEQGDSAMYLCASSPGTSVQPQHFGDGTRLSIL.

This chain uses TRBV6-1 with TRBJ2-7; no clear D gene. Germline CDR1 is MNHNS and CDR2 is SASEGT. The CDR3 loop spans 15 amino acids. V was trimmed by 7 bases and J by 4 bases, leaving 20 bases between them. The DNA of the CDR3 is TGTGCCAGCACCCGTTCCGGTCCGTCGGGTTACGAGCAGTACTTC. This codes for CASTRSGPSGYEQYF.

The chain joins TRBV5-5 to TRBJ2-7, with TRBD2 identical over 8 bases. V shed 1 base and J 4 bases; nucleotides not matched to a gene: 4. Germline CDR1 reads SGHKS; CDR2 reads YYEKEE (reference sequence). CDR3 length: 14 amino acids. The CDR3 is CASSLSGGVYEQYF. In nucleotides, the CDR3 is TGTGCCAGCAGCTTGTCGGGGGGGGTTTACGAGCAGTACTTC.